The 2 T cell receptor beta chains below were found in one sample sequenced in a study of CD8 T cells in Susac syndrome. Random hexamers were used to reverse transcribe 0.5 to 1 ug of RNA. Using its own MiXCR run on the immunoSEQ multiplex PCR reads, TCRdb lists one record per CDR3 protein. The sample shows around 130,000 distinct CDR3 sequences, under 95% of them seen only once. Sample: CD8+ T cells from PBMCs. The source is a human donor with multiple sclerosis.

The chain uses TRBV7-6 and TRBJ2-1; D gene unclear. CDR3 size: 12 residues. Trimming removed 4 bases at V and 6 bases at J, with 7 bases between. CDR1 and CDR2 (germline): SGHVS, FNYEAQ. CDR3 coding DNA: TGTGCCAGCAGCTCCCTCATCAATGAGCAGTTCTTC. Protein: CASSSLINEQFF. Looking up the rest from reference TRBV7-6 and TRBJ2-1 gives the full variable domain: GAGVSQSPRYKVTKRGQDVALRCDPISGHVSLYWYRQALGQGPEFLTYFNYEAQQDKSGLPNDRFSAERPEGSISTLTIQRTEQRDSAMYRCASSSLINEQFFGPGTRLTVL.

The CDR3 loop reads CASSYDGESDSDEQFF. The CDR3 nucleotides read TGTGCCAGCAGTTACGATGGGGAGTCGGATAGCGATGAGCAGTTCTTC. The genes are TRBV6-5 and TRBJ2-1; a weak D match, TRBD2 (5 bases). The CDR3 covers 16 residues. Germline CDR1 MNHEY, CDR2 SVGAGI. Trimming stripped 2 bases from V and 8 bases from J, with 19 bases between.